The 8 T cell receptor beta chains below were found in one sample sequenced in a study of control samples from healthy donors and cancer patients (dated by TCRdb to the early 2020s). Receptor libraries were prepared by the immunoSEQ multiplex PCR assay. TCRdb took over this immuneACCESS table, retaining in-frame rearrangements with V and J assigned. Such tables are incomplete; in checked studies, under half of the missing clones stem from an unresolved V gene, and the remainder is unexplained. In all, the sample holds about 100,000 clones, and roughly 87% of those were seen once. The leading ten clones occupy over 15% of the sample. The sample was blood. All receptors derive from a woman between 50 and 59 years old in good health.

The chain has TRBV7-9 and TRBJ2-5; D remains unclear. The V and J ends lost 2 bases and 5 bases respectively, with 12 bases between them. CDR1 SEHNR and CDR2 FQNEAQ come from the germline V gene (reference sequence). CDR3 length: 14 amino acids. In DNA form, the CDR3 reads TGTGCCAGCAGCTTAACTTTACCTCACGAGACCCAGTACTTC. It codes for CASSLTLPHETQYF. Full variable domain (remainder filled in from reference TRBV7-9 and TRBJ2-5): DTGVSQNPRHKITKRGQNVTFRCDPISEHNRLYWYRQTLGQGPEFLTYFQNEAQLEKSRLLSDRFSAERPKGSFSTLEIQRTEQGDSAMYLCASSLTLPHETQYFGPGTRLLVL.

The genes are TRBV21-1 and TRBJ2-3; the table's D call of TRBD2 was not tested on the DNA. TRBV21-1 has pseudogene status. This CDR3 has 17 residues. CDR3 in amino acids: CASSKGASGSYEDTQYF. CDR3 nucleotide sequence: TGTGCCAGCAGCAAAGGGGCTAGCGGGAGTTATGAAGATACGCAGTATTTT.

V usage is TRBV7-2 and J usage is TRBJ2-1, with D perhaps TRBD2 (5 bases). This CDR3 spans 15 amino acids. V lost 5 bases to trimming and J lost 4 bases, with 15 bases between them. CDR1 is SGHTA and CDR2 is FQGNSA in the germline V gene. CDR3 DNA: TGTGCCAGCAGCGCGAGTGGGAGTCCATACAATGAGCAGTTCTTC. Protein sequence: CASSASGSPYNEQFF.

This chain joins TRBV30 and TRBJ1-2, with D possibly matching TRBD1 (6 bases). V was clipped by 8 bases and J by 5 bases, with 12 bases between them. Germline V gene data show CDR1 as GTSNPN and CDR2 as SVGIG (reference sequence). This CDR3 comprises 11 residues. Written as DNA, the CDR3 is TGTGCCCGGGGGGCCCGGTATGGCTACACCTTC. Amino acid sequence: CARGARYGYTF.

The chain uses TRBV7-2 and TRBJ2-2; 8 positions match TRBD2. Germline CDR1 SGHTA, CDR2 FQGNSA. The CDR3 spans 17 residues. V lost 1 base to trimming and J lost 0 bases; unmatched junction nucleotides: 4. CDR3 sequence reads: CASSLDGLAANTGELFF. The CDR3 DNA reads TGTGCCAGCAGCTTAGACGGACTAGCAGCGAACACCGGGGAGCTGTTTTTT.

The chain uses TRBV6-2 or TRBV6-3 and TRBJ1-1, with D uncertain. This CDR3 spans 14 amino acids. Per the germline V gene, CDR1 is MNHEY and CDR2 is SVGEGT. Trimming removed 2 bases from V and 3 bases from J, with 10 bases in between. The CDR3 region is CASSYPVTDTEAFF. CDR3 bases: TGTGCCAGCAGTTACCCCGTGACGGACACTGAAGCTTTCTTT.

This chain joins TRBV15 and TRBJ1-2; the match to TRBD1 covers 10 bases. The CDR3 is 15 amino acids. The V and J ends lost 5 bases and 5 bases, in that order; junction bases with no gene match: 8. CDR1 LNHNV and CDR2 YYDKDF come from the germline V gene (reference sequence). The CDR3 DNA is TGTGCCACCAGCTGGATGGGACAGGGGTGGTATGGCTACACCTTC. Protein product: CATSWMGQGWYGYTF.

CDR3 nucleotides: TGTGCCAGCAGTTTAGCGCCCAATGAGCAGTTCTTC. As protein: CASSLAPNEQFF. This chain uses TRBV12-3 or TRBV12-4 with TRBJ2-1; D unclear. The CDR3 is made up of 12 amino acids. The V end lost 0 bases, the J end lost 6 bases, and 3 bases lay between the germline ends.